The next 5 T cell receptor beta chains were all read from a single sample in a study of CD8 T cells in Susac syndrome (dated by TCRdb to the late 2010s). The protocol used for the library was the immunoSEQ multiplex PCR assay. RNA was extracted with the RNeasy kit and roughly 0.45 to 1 ug was reverse transcribed using random hexamers. TCRdb trimmed the raw reads at Q25, called clones with MiXCR and kept productive beta chains. Entries that share a CDR3 protein sequence are merged under the most common genes and DNA. The sample table records some 300,000 distinct CDR3 sequences; 70% to 90% of these occur just once. The ten largest clones represent around 0.2% of the sample. Sequencing was done on a sample of CD8+ T cells from PBMCs. These receptors came from a human donor with multiple sclerosis.

The chain has TRBV15 and TRBJ2-4; 7 nucleotides align to TRBD1. Unmatched junction bases numbered 4, after V lost 4 bases and J lost 7 bases. CDR3 length: 13 amino acids. Per germline, CDR1 LNHNV and CDR2 YYDKDF (reference sequence). CDR3 loop: CATSNTGENIQYF. CDR3 DNA sequence: TGTGCCACCAGCAATACAGGGGAGAACATTCAGTACTTC. Drawing the rest from reference TRBV15 and TRBJ2-4, the complete variable domain is DAMVIQNPRYQVTQFGKPVTLSCSQTLNHNVMYWYQQKSSQAPKLLFHYYDKDFNNEADTPDNFQSRRPNTSFCFLDIRSPGLGDTAMYLCATSNTGENIQYFGAGTRLSVL.

This chain uses TRBV27 with TRBJ2-5, with 11 bases aligning to TRBD1. Germline V CDR1 and CDR2: MNHEY, SMNVEV (reference sequence). This CDR3 spans 15 amino acids. Losses at the gene ends were 6 bases for V and 4 bases for J; bases not matched to a gene: 7. The CDR3 loop reads CASRNGQGAGETQYF. Written as DNA, the CDR3 is TGTGCCAGCAGGAACGGACAGGGGGCTGGAGAGACCCAGTACTTC.

The chain carries TRBV19 and TRBJ2-1; 10 nucleotides line up with TRBD2. The CDR3 sequence is 15 residues long. V was pared by 5 bases and J by 4 bases, with 5 bases of the junction left unmatched. Germline CDR1 and CDR2: LNHDA and SQIVND (reference sequence). The CDR3 spells CASSAGTSEYNEQFF. The CDR3 DNA reads TGTGCCAGTAGTGCCGGGACTAGCGAGTACAATGAGCAGTTCTTC.

This chain joins TRBV7-2 and TRBJ2-5, with 15 bases aligning to TRBD2. Germline trimming cut 5 bases from V and 5 bases from J; bases unmatched to any gene: 9. The CDR3 length is 17 residues. CDR1 SGHTA and CDR2 FQGNSA come from the germline V gene. DNA for the CDR3: TGTGCCAGCAGCCCCGAAGGACTAGCGGGAGGGGAGGAGACCCAGTACTTC. Its protein product is CASSPEGLAGGEETQYF.

The chain has TRBV11-2 and TRBJ1-1, with D possibly TRBD1 on 5 matching bases. The V end was cut by 0 bases, the J end by 2 bases, with 19 bases between. Germline V gene sequence: CDR1 SGHAT, CDR2 FQNNGV. The CDR3 is 18 residues long. The CDR3 DNA reads as TGTGCCAGCAGCTTAGATCCCCCCGGGACTCAAAGAAACACTGAAGCTTTCTTT. Residues: CASSLDPPGTQRNTEAFF. Using reference TRBV11-2 and TRBJ1-1 for the parts outside the CDR3, the full variable domain is EAGVAQSPRYKIIEKRQSVAFWCNPISGHATLYWYQQILGQGPKLLIQFQNNGVVDDSQLPKDRFSAERLKGVDSTLKIQPAKLEDSAVYLCASSLDPPGTQRNTEAFFGQGTRLTVV.